The 13 T cell receptor beta chains presented below share a single source sample, sequenced in a study of blood T cell repertoires in COVID-19. Profiled with immunoSEQ multiplex PCR; TCRdb holds only in-frame clones, not every one. Seen here are 130,000 to 150,000 clones, around 83% observed once, and the top ten hold more than 5%. Material for sequencing was PBMCs or T cells enriched from blood (not recorded which). These receptors originate from a woman between 45 and 65 years old who had been exposed to COVID-19.

This clone was counted a single time. The chain is built from TRBV11-3 and TRBJ2-7, with TRBD2 identical over 11 bases. Germline values: CDR1 SGHNT, CDR2 YENEEA. With 5 bases clipped from V and 0 bases from J, the junction kept 3 bases outside the gene matches. The CDR3 is 15 residues long. Written as DNA, the CDR3 is TGTGCCAGCAGCCCGGGACTAGCGGACTCCTACGAGCAGTACTTC. The encoded protein is CASSPGLADSYEQYF.

This sequence joins TRBV7-2 and TRBJ2-2, with a weak D call TRBD1 (6 bases). The CDR3 has 13 amino acids. Germline values: CDR1 SGHTA, CDR2 FQGNSA. The V and J ends lost 1 base and 7 bases respectively, with 7 bases between them. The CDR3 DNA reads as TGTGCCAGCAGCTTAGAACAGGGCGGGGAGCTGTTTTTT. This gives the protein CASSLEQGGELFF.

The rearrangement joins TRBV5-1 to TRBJ2-7; tentatively, D is TRBD2 (6 bases). V lost 7 bases and J 2 bases, leaving 16 bases between the germline ends. The CDR3 spans 14 residues. The germline CDR1 and CDR2 sequences are SGHRS and YFSETQ. CDR3 sequence (DNA): TGCGCCAGCGGAGGCGGCGGGACTGCCTACGAGCAGTACTTC. This translates into CASGGGGTAYEQYF.

This clone was detected only a few times. The same CDR3 can be traced to other DNA sequences in this sample. The chain combines TRBV6-1 with TRBJ2-7; D is perhaps TRBD1 (5 bases). The germline gives CDR1 MNHNS, CDR2 SASEGT. The CDR3 has 12 residues. Trimming took off 2 bases at V and 3 bases at J, with 5 bases between the two ends. This CDR3 reads CASSEQGYEQYF. DNA of the CDR3: TGTGCCAGCAGTGAACAGGGCTACGAGCAGTACTTC.

V usage is TRBV6-2 or TRBV6-3 and J usage is TRBJ2-1, with D perhaps TRBD2 (5 bases). Trimming took 1 base from V and 5 from J, leaving 9 bases between them. CDR1 and CDR2 (germline): MNHEY, SVGEGT. CDR3 size: 14 residues. This CDR3 is CASSYLTRHNEQFF. CDR3 coding DNA: TGTGCCAGCAGTTACTTAACTAGACACAATGAGCAGTTCTTC.

V gene TRBV6-5 combines with J gene TRBJ2-7; possibly TRBD1 for D (6 bases). Trimming cost V 0 bases and J 2 bases, with 11 bases left between them. Germline CDR1 is MNHEY and CDR2 is SVGAGI. The CDR3 is 15 amino acids. As DNA, the CDR3 is TGTGCCAGCAGTTACTCCCGGGACACCACCTACGAGCAGTACTTC. As protein: CASSYSRDTTYEQYF.

This chain uses TRBV4-3 with TRBJ1-5; D may be TRBD1 (6 bases). Between the trimmed V and J ends, which lost 2 bases and 5 bases, there was a span of 7 bases. The germline gives CDR1 LGHNA, CDR2 YSLEER. The CDR3 consists of 13 residues. The CDR3 DNA is TGCGCCAGCAGCCAATACAGGGATCAGCCCCAGCATTTT. It specifies CASSQYRDQPQHF.

The rearrangement links TRBV4-1 to TRBJ1-5; D remains unclear. The CDR3 has 14 amino acids. V dropped 2 bases and J dropped 0 bases, with 5 bases sitting between them. Germline assignment: CDR1 MGHRA and CDR2 YSYEKL. The CDR3 nucleotides are TGCGCCAGCAGCCAACGGTATAGCAATCAGCCCCAGCATTTT. This encodes CASSQRYSNQPQHF.

This clone occurred once. V gene TRBV7-6 combines with J gene TRBJ2-2, with D unresolved. The CDR3 loop spans 16 amino acids. Trimming stripped 1 base from V and 4 bases from J, with 13 bases between. Germline assignment: CDR1 SGHVS and CDR2 FNYEAQ. The CDR3 DNA reads TGTGCCAGCAGCTTAGGAGTGGCGTGGAGCACCGGGGAGCTGTTTTTT. It yields the protein CASSLGVAWSTGELFF.

This clone was detected only a few times. V is TRBV6-1 and J is TRBJ1-3; D call uncertain. Trimming shortened V by 0 bases and J by 4 bases, and 4 bases separated the two germline ends. The CDR3 is 13 residues long. The germline CDR1 and CDR2 sequences are MNHNS and SASEGT. The DNA for the CDR3 is TGTGCCAGCAGTGAAGCGCAGGGAAACACCATATATTTT. Translated: CASSEAQGNTIYF.

The chain employs TRBV6-6 and TRBJ1-5, with a possible D match to TRBD1 (5 bases). This CDR3 contains 17 residues. Trimming pared 5 bases from V and 0 bases from J, leaving 17 bases between. Germline assignment: CDR1 MNHNY and CDR2 SVGAGI (reference sequence). CDR3 amino acids: CASSRQPGLTSNQPQHF. Here the CDR3 DNA reads TGTGCCAGCAGTCGACAGCCGGGACTGACTAGCAATCAGCCCCAGCATTTT.

V usage is TRBV6-2 or TRBV6-3 and J usage is TRBJ1-1, with D possibly matching TRBD1 (5 bases). The CDR3 is 15 amino acids. The germline V and J ends were trimmed by 2 bases and 11 bases, with 21 bases remaining between them. The germline gives CDR1 MNHEY, CDR2 SVGEGT. For the CDR3, the DNA is TGTGCCAGCAGTTACGGCCCTGGAGGGGAAAAGCAGGCTTTCTTT. It translates to CASSYGPGGEKQAFF.

The rearrangement uses TRBV5-6 and TRBJ1-4; TRBD1 matches 10 bases. The CDR3 has 15 amino acids. V lost 3 bases and J lost 5; bases outside the gene matches: 4. CDR1 is SGHDT and CDR2 is YYEEEE in the germline V gene. The CDR3 reads CASSYRTGGNEKLFF. CDR3 in DNA: TGTGCCAGCAGCTACCGGACAGGGGGGAATGAAAAACTGTTTTTT.